This section outlines one T cell receptor (beta chain) sequence together with its context. This CDR3 region has 14 residues. Germline V gives CDR1 DFQATT, CDR2 SNEGSKA (reference sequence). V lost 2 bases, J lost 6 bases, and 14 bases lay in between. The authors used template switching to add a universal primer site and gave cDNA unique molecular identifiers. MiXCR, run by TCRdb on the 5' RACE reads, gives a single entry per CDR3 protein. Seen here are approximately 1.8 million distinct CDR3 sequences, less than 40% observed once, and the top ten hold 0.25% to 0.3%. These data are taken from a study of identical twins.

The receptor was isolated from a newborn girl in good health. The chain has TRBV20-1 and TRBJ2-1; a possible D gene is TRBD2 (6 bases). Sequencing was performed on cord blood. In DNA form, the CDR3 reads TGCAGTGCTAGATACCAGCGGGTGGCCAATGAGCAGTTCTTC. As protein: CSARYQRVANEQFF.